This T cell receptor beta chain was captured by sequencing in a study of shared clonotypes between healthy human individuals. Whole-study context: Plates per donor: three CD4 naive, three CD4 memory, two CD8 naive, one CD8 memory. Broader study findings: The donor pool, a small one, limited the genetic and exposure-history diversity represented. Naive subsets generally had larger estimated richness than memory subsets.

Sequenced by immunoSEQ multiplex PCR; TCRdb stores in-frame clones only, minus some. The sample carries over 2 million clones, 85% to 95% recorded once. The CDR3 runs to 14 residues. J lost 0 bases, V lost 3 bases, and 1 base had no gene match. In germline, CDR1 is MGHRA, CDR2 YSYEKL. CD4+ cells yielded CD45RA+ naive and CD45RA-negative memory subsets. Remarks on this clone: Its antigen is unknown.

This chain connects TRBV4-1 to TRBJ2-5; 7 bases line up with TRBD2. The sample consisted of naive CD4+ T cells from PBMCs. Subset: CD45RA+ positively selected. The TCR was taken from a man between 18 and 29 years old in good health. Some clones in this sample may be carry-over from other donors' samples. CDR3 sequence reads: CASSQREYQETQYF. The CDR3, as DNA: TGCGCCAGCAGCCAGCGGGAGTACCAAGAGACCCAGTACTTC.